A selection of T cell receptor beta chains follows, all from one sample in a study of blood T cells in healthy people across ages. TCRdb re-called the 5' RACE reads through MiXCR, storing one row per CDR3 protein. The sample holds approximately 800,000 distinct CDR3 sequences, 58% seen once. The sequencing sample was made of blood. Source of these receptors: a man aged 25 to 45 in good health. CDR3s include the opening cysteine and the closing phenylalanine or tryptophan. A D gene is named only where the DNA matches it firmly. Clone size is stated in some rows and not others, as once, few, many or a class when expanded.

TRBJ1-2,NA,NA,TRBV12-3/TRBV12-4,TGTGCCAGCAGTTTAGTCAGTAGCTATGGCTACACCTTC,CASSLVSSYGYTF
TRBJ2-5,NA,few,TRBV11-2,TGTGCCAGCAGCCCCGGGACTTACCAAGAGACCCAGTACTTC,CASSPGTYQETQYF
TRBJ2-1,TRBD2,NA,TRBV6-2/TRBV6-3,TGTGCCAGCAGTTACGAAGGGACTAGCGGGAGGGGGCAGTTCTTC,CASSYEGTSGRGQFF
TRBJ2-5,NA,NA,TRBV18,TGTGCCAGCTCACCAGAAGTGGAAGAGACCCAGTACTTC,CASSPEVEETQYF
TRBJ1-5,TRBD1,once,TRBV7-2,TGTGCCAACAGCGCGTGGGGACAGGGCGACGGTCAGCCCCAGCATTTT,CANSAWGQGDGQPQHF
TRBJ2-7,NA,once,TRBV9,TGTGCCAGCAGCGTAGGATTGGACCTTCCCTACGAGCAGTACTTC,CASSVGLDLPYEQYF
TRBJ2-5,TRBD2,NA,TRBV6-5,TGTGCCAGCAGTTACCTAGCGGGAGTGGGAGAGACCCAGTACTTC,CASSYLAGVGETQYF
TRBJ2-5,NA,NA,TRBV29-1,TGCAGCGTGGCCACAATGGTCCCCCAAGAGACCCAGTACTTC,CSVATMVPQETQYF
TRBJ2-2,NA,NA,TRBV12-3/TRBV12-4,TGTGCCAGCAGTTTGCGCACAGAGGCAGGGGAGCTGTTTTTT,CASSLRTEAGELFF
TRBJ2-5,NA,few,TRBV13,TGTGCCAGCAGCCCAGATGCGGGTGGAGAGACCCAGTACTTC,CASSPDAGGETQYF
TRBJ1-3,NA,once,TRBV7-9,TGTGCCAGCAGCTTAAGTCTCGGTTCCGGGTCTGGAAACACCATATATTTT,CASSLSLGSGSGNTIYF
TRBJ2-4,NA,NA,TRBV29-1,TGCAGCGTTGAGGAGGCAGGGCATGGTGTAGCGGAGCAGTACTTC,CSVEEAGHGVAEQYF
TRBJ2-1,TRBD2,NA,TRBV20-1,TGCAGTGCCCTAGGGACTAGCGGGGGGAATGAGCAGTTCTTC,CSALGTSGGNEQFF
TRBJ2-1,TRBD1,NA,TRBV7-9,TGTGCCAGCAGCCGGTTGGGACAGGGCGATGAGCAGTTCTTC,CASSRLGQGDEQFF
TRBJ1-1,NA,NA,TRBV15,TGTGCCACCAGCCGGAGGACCGGGACTGCAGCTTTCTTT,CATSRRTGTAAFF
TRBJ1-6,NA,NA,TRBV20-1,TGCAGTGCTAGAGATTTTCGGACACCCCTCCACTTT,CSARDFRTPLHF
TRBJ2-5,TRBD1,NA,TRBV9,TGTGCCAGCAGCGCCCGGGACAGGGATCAAGAGACCCAGTACTTC,CASSARDRDQETQYF
TRBJ1-2,NA,NA,TRBV29-1,TGCAGCGTTGATTCCGGGGGCCTCTATGGCTACACCTTC,CSVDSGGLYGYTF
TRBJ2-1,NA,NA,TRBV20-1,TGCAGTGCTAGAGACGTGGGGGGGCCCCAGTTCTTC,CSARDVGGPQFF
TRBJ2-1,NA,NA,TRBV12-3/TRBV12-4,TGTGCCAGTAGCCCCGGTGGGCAGTCCTACAATGAGCAGTTCTTC,CASSPGGQSYNEQFF
TRBJ2-1,TRBD1,NA,TRBV7-3,TGTGCCAGCAGCGGGGACAGAGACTACAATGAGCAGTTCTTC,CASSGDRDYNEQFF
TRBJ2-7,TRBD1,NA,TRBV7-9,TGTGCCAGCAGCCCGGGACAGTACCACGAGCAGTACTTC,CASSPGQYHEQYF
TRBJ1-2,NA,NA,TRBV4-2,TGTGCCAGCAGCCAAGAAATGACGAGACACTATGGCTACACCTTC,CASSQEMTRHYGYTF